Detailed here is one T cell receptor beta chain. Its antigen is unknown. This sample was taken from a study of cytomegalovirus exposure and HLA in healthy donors. Sequenced by immunoSEQ multiplex PCR; TCRdb stores in-frame clones only, minus some. The table lists 150,000 to 170,000 clones, 86% of them singletons. The CDR3 runs 15 residues. The V gene end was trimmed by 1 base and the J gene end by 5 bases; junction bases not matched to a gene: 5. The germline V gene encodes CDR1 MGHDK and CDR2 SYGVNS. Study observations and caveats: Usually a TCR sequence was rare, but some public TCRs were found in many donors.

The chain recombines TRBV25-1 with TRBJ2-7, with 10 bases identical to TRBD1. The sequenced sample was PBMCs. The TCR originated in a human donor in good health. For the CDR3, the DNA is TGTGCCAGCAGTGAATCGGACAGGGGGAGCGACGAGCAGTACTTC. It specifies CASSESDRGSDEQYF.